This TCR beta chain was documented in a study of blood T cell repertoires in COVID-19. Study overall: The United States, Italy and Spain were the sources of the acute and convalescent COVID-19 samples. PBMCs, B-cell-depleted T cells, or T cells provided the cDNA or gDNA that made up the material.

CDR1 LNHDA and CDR2 SQIVND come from the germline V gene (reference sequence). V was cut by 3 bases and J by 0 bases, with 9 bases left in between. The CDR3 contains 14 residues. Method: immunoSEQ multiplex PCR; TCRdb's copy keeps in-frame clones and lacks some. The profile covers fewer than 300,000 clones, with about 87% appearing a single time and approximately 2.3% taken by the ten largest. This chain uses TRBV19 with TRBJ2-7, with D uncertain. The source material was peripheral blood. This TCR was sampled from a woman in her forties or fifties with acute or convalescent COVID-19. The CDR3, as DNA: TGTGCCAGTAGTATCTGGGCACGCTCCTACGAGCAGTACTTC. Its translation is CASSIWARSYEQYF. Together with reference TRBV19 and TRBJ2-7, the CDR3 gives the full variable domain: DGGITQSPKYLFRKEGQNVTLSCEQNLNHDAMYWYRQDPGQGLRLIYYSQIVNDFQKGDIAEGYSVSREKKESFPLTVTSAQKNPTAFYLCASSIWARSYEQYFGPGTRLTVT.